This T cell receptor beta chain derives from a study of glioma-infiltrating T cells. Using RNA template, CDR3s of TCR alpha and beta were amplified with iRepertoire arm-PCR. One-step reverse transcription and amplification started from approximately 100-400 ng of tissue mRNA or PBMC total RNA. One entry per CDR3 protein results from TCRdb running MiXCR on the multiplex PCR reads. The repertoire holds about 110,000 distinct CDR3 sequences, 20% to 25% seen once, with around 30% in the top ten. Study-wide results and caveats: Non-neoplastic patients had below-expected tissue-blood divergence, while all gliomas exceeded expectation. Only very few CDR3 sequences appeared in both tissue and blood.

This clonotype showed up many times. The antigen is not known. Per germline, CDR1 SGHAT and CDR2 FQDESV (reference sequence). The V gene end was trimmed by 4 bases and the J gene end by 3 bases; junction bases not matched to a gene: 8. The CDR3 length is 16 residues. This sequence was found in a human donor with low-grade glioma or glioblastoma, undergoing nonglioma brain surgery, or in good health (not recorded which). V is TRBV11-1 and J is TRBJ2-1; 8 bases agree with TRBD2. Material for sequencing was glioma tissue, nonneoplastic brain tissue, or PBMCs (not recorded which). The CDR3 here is CASSSRLAPLYNEQFF. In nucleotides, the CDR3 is TGTGCCAGCAGCTCTCGACTAGCGCCCCTCTACAATGAGCAGTTCTTC. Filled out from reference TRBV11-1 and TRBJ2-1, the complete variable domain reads EAEVAQSPRYKITEKSQAVAFWCDPISGHATLYWYRQILGQGPELLVQFQDESVVDDSQLPKDRFSAERLKGVDSTLKIQPAELGDSAMYLCASSSRLAPLYNEQFFGPGTRLTVL.